The T cell receptor beta chain under discussion was sequenced for a study of T cell repertoires in cytomegalovirus infection. Study as a whole: CMV infection together with matching HLA type was indicated by public TCR beta signatures.

Points on this clonotype: Its target is not known.

TCRdb reprocessed the reads via MiXCR and lists one record per CDR3 protein. This sample has 150,000 to 200,000 distinct CDR3 sequences, with roughly 17% found just once. The germline gives CDR1 MDHEN, CDR2 SYDVKM. This CDR3 has 12 amino acids. Trimming took off 6 bases at V and 6 bases at J, with 11 bases between the two ends. Study-wide results and limits: Dominating the ex vivo response were TCR beta clonotypes that were CMV-specific and HLA-C-restricted. Adding up the frequency of public TCR beta families identified people who carried CMV plus the relevant HLA.

The genes are TRBV28 and TRBJ1-1; unclear D gene. Sequencing was performed on CD8+ T cells from PBMCs. This TCR was sampled from a human donor in good health (CMV status not recorded). Some clones in this sample may be carry-over from other donors' samples. CDR3 nucleotide sequence: TGTGCCAGCAGGAGGATTGTCGCTGAAGCTTTCTTT. It translates to CASRRIVAEAFF.